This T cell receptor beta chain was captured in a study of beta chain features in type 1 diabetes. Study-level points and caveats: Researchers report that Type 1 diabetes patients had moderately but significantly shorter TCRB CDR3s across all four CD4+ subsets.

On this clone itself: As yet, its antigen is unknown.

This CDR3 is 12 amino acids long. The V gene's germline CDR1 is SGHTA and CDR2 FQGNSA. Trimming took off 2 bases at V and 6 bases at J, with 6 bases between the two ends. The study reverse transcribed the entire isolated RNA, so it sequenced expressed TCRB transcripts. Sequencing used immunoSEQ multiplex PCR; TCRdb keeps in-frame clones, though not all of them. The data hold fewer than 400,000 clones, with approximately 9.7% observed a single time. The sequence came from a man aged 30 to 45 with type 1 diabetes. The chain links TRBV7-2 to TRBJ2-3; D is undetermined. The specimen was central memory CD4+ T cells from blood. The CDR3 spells CASSLSMDTQYF. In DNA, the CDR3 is TGTGCCAGCAGCTTATCTATGGATACGCAGTATTTT.